The T cell receptor beta chain described here comes from a study of immune characterization of retroperitoneal liposarcoma. One entry per CDR3 protein, called by TCRdb with MiXCR from the PCR reads. Among approximately 3,200 distinct CDR3 sequences, roughly 50% were seen once, and the ten largest hold roughly 43%. Germline-derived CDR1 and CDR2 are SGHTA and FQGNSA. The V segment lost 1 base and the J segment 5 bases; nucleotides outside the gene matches: 10. The CDR3 totals 16 residues. The sample comprised tumor tissue. The receptor was derived from a male donor with retroperitoneal liposarcoma. The V and J genes are TRBV7-2 and TRBJ2-5, with 7 bases aligning to TRBD2. The CDR3 DNA sequence: TGTGCCAGCAGCTTAGTCTGGGCGGGAGCGGTGGAGACCCAGTACTTC. This translates into CASSLVWAGAVETQYF.